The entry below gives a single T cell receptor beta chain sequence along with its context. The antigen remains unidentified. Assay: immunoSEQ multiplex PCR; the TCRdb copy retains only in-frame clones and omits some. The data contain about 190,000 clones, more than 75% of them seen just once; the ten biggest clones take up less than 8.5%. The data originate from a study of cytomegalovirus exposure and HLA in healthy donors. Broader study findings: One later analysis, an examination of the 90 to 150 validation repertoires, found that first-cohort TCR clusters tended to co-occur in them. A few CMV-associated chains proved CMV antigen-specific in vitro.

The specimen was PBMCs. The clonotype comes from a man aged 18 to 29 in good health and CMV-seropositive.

CDR3 protein: CAWSAAVNTGELFF. CDR3 nucleotides: TGTGCCTGGAGTGCCGCGGTGAACACCGGGGAGCTGTTTTTT. The J gene is TRBJ2-2, the V gene TRBV30; no reliable D call. Per germline, CDR1 GTSNPN and CDR2 SVGIG (reference sequence). With 1 base removed from V and 1 base from J, the gap between germline ends came to 7 bases. The CDR3 contains 14 residues.